This section outlines one T cell receptor (beta chain) sequence together with its context. Its antigen is as yet unknown. This record belongs to a study of breast tumors, draining lymph nodes, adjacent tissues. From the multiplex PCR reads, TCRdb called clonotypes with MiXCR, one entry per CDR3 protein. The sample records over 200,000 distinct CDR3 sequences, less than 40% being singletons. Breast cancer patients provided tissue from their axillary draining lymph nodes. The junction had 10 bases not matched to a gene; V was cut back by 3 bases and J by 7 bases. CDR1 DFQATT and CDR2 SNEGSKA come from the germline V gene (reference sequence). The CDR3 totals 15 residues. Study conclusions and caveats: Tumor repertoires ranked between lymph nodes and nontumor tissue in diversity, with V and J gene preferences. The data were judged consistent with most tumor T cells coming from lymph node and expanding in tumor.

The sequenced sample consisted of axillary lymph node tissue. The chain uses TRBV20-1 and TRBJ1-4; 8 bases fit TRBD1. The TCR comes from a female donor with breast cancer. Some clones in this sample may be carry-over from other donors' samples. The CDR3 is CSARRPGGSSEKLFF. The CDR3 DNA is TGCAGTGCTAGGAGACCAGGGGGCAGCTCTGAAAAACTGTTTTTT.